This TCR beta chain is from a study of T cell responses to AZD1222 COVID-19 vaccine. Overall study: Analyses pooled second doses at about 4 or about 12 weeks.

Overall study findings and caveats: Just a handful of AZD1222 recipients tested seropositive at baseline. Vaccination with two AZD1222 doses was followed by a rise in Spike-specific TCR breadth and depth. Clonal diversity was possibly underestimated; the donors were predominantly white British and more often female.

As to this clone: Antigen: not known.

Produced via immunoSEQ multiplex PCR; TCRdb's table is partial and in-frame only. The sample lists roughly 180,000 clones, around 88% occurring once. The CDR3 runs to 15 residues. The V and J ends lost 3 bases and 4 bases respectively, with 12 bases between them. Germline V lookup: CDR1 LNHDA, CDR2 SQIVND (reference sequence). The receptor was isolated from an adult in good health. The sample here was peripheral blood, taken on day 0 of AZD1222 vaccination. This rearrangement joins TRBV19 to TRBJ2-2, with D possibly matching TRBD2 (6 bases). The CDR3 protein is CASSIGGFATGELFF. The CDR3 coding sequence is TGTGCCAGTAGTATTGGAGGGTTCGCCACCGGGGAGCTGTTTTTT.